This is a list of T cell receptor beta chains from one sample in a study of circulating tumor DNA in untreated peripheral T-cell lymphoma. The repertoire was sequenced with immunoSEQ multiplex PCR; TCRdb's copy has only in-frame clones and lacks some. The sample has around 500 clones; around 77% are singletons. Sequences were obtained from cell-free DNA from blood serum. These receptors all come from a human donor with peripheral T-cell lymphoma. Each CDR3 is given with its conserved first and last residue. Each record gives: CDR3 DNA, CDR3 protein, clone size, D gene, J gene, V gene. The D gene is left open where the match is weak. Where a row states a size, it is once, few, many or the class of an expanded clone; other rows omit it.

TGTGCCAGTGGGCAGGGGCAGTATTCACCCCTCCACTTT CASGQGQYSPLHF . . TRBJ1-6 TRBV19
TGTGCCAGCACGGACAGGGGAGTTGTCGAGCAGTACTTC CASTDRGVVEQYF . TRBD1 TRBJ2-7 TRBV2
TGTGCCAGCAGCTTAGAAGCCAGGGGTATATCTGCAGATACGCAGTATTTT CASSLEARGISADTQYF . . TRBJ2-3 TRBV7-3
TGTGCCAGCAGCTTAGTGTTGCGGGACAGGGCTAAGTATGGCTACACCTTC CASSLVLRDRAKYGYTF . TRBD1 TRBJ1-2 TRBV7-9
TGTGCCAGCAGCTCAGGGATGGTAAACTATGGCTACACCTTC CASSSGMVNYGYTF hyperexpanded . TRBJ1-2 TRBV27
TGTGCCAGCAGCTCGAGGGGGCAGGGGGCAAGCACCGGGGAGCTGTTTTTT CASSSRGQGASTGELFF few TRBD1 TRBJ2-2 TRBV7-6
TGCGCCAGCAGCCAAAGACGGAGTCTCAATGAGCAGTTCTTC CASSQRRSLNEQFF . . TRBJ2-1 TRBV4-3
TGTGCCAGCAGTGTTGGGGGGGAACAGCCCCAGCATTTT CASSVGGEQPQHF . . TRBJ1-5 TRBV6-4
TGTGCCAGCAGTTTGTGGGGGACAGGGGACGAAAAACTGTTTTTT CASSLWGTGDEKLFF . TRBD1 TRBJ1-4 TRBV28
TGTGCCAGCAGCCTAGCGGGGGGCAATCAGCCCCAGCATTTT CASSLAGGNQPQHF . . TRBJ1-5 TRBV7-9
TGTGCCAGCAGCGTAGAATTCGGTAGGGAAAATGAGCAGTTCTTC CASSVEFGRENEQFF . . TRBJ2-1 TRBV9
TGCGCCAGCAGCTTGGAACAGGGGGCTAGAGCAGATACGCAGTATTTT CASSLEQGARADTQYF . TRBD1 TRBJ2-3 TRBV5-1
TGTGCCAGCAGTGAATCCAGGACCGGAACCGGGGAGCTGTTTTTT CASSESRTGTGELFF once . TRBJ2-2 TRBV2
TGCGCCAGCAGCTGGGAGCCGGCAGAAAATGAAAAACTGTTTTTT CASSWEPAENEKLFF few . TRBJ1-4 TRBV5-1
TGTGCCAGCAGGGACAGATTCTCTGGGGCCAACGTCCTGACTTTC CASRDRFSGANVLTF . . TRBJ2-6 TRBV2
TGTGCCAGCAGTTACCCCGGGACGGAGAGCACAGATACGCAGTATTTT CASSYPGTESTDTQYF . . TRBJ2-3 TRBV6-6
TGTGCCGTAGGGGGCCCCTACAATGAGCAGTTCTTC CAVGGPYNEQFF . TRBD1 TRBJ2-1 TRBV30
TGTGCCAGCAGTACCAACACTGAAGCTTTCTTT CASSTNTEAFF . . TRBJ1-1 TRBV27
TGTGCCAGCAGCCCCCTTGTCCACACTGAAGCTTTCTTT CASSPLVHTEAFF . . TRBJ1-1 TRBV7-8
TGCGCCAGCAGCTTGGAACAGGGGGCGCGTTCAGATGAGCAGTTCTTC CASSLEQGARSDEQFF few TRBD1 TRBJ2-1 TRBV5-1
TGCGCCAGCAGACCAGGGGGCTCCGGGGAGCTGTTTTTT CASRPGGSGELFF . TRBD1 TRBJ2-2 TRBV5-1
TGCGCCAGCAGCTTGAGGACAGATTATAGCAATCAGCCCCAGCATTTT CASSLRTDYSNQPQHF . . TRBJ1-5 TRBV5-1
TGTGCCAGCAGCAATGAAGGACGACAAAGTCGGGCCAACGTCCTGACTTTC CASSNEGRQSRANVLTF . . TRBJ2-6 TRBV7-2
TGTGCCAGCAGTTCCGGGACAGAGATTAGTGGTGCTGGGGCCAACGTCCTGACTTTC CASSSGTEISGAGANVLTF . TRBD1 TRBJ2-6 TRBV27
TGTGCCAGCTGGAATGGAGAGACCCAGTACTTC CASWNGETQYF . . TRBJ2-5 TRBV7-9
TGTGCCAGCAGGGGACGGGGGAGCTCCTACAATGAGCAGTTCTTC CASRGRGSSYNEQFF . . TRBJ2-1 TRBV27
TGTGCCAGCAGTTTGGCTAGCGGCATCACCGGGGAGCTGTTTTTT CASSLASGITGELFF once TRBD2 TRBJ2-2 TRBV27
TGTGCCAGCAGTTACACAGATCGGGACCTCGAGCAGTACTTC CASSYTDRDLEQYF few . TRBJ2-7 TRBV6-6
TGTGCCAGCAGAGACTCAGGGAGGTCCGAAAAACTGTTTTTT CASRDSGRSEKLFF . . TRBJ1-4 TRBV7-9
TGTGCCAGCAGCTTAACCCAAGAGACCCAGTACTTC CASSLTQETQYF . . TRBJ2-5 TRBV7-2
TGTGCCAGCAGTCGGGGGTATAGCAATCAGCCCCAGCATTTT CASSRGYSNQPQHF . . TRBJ1-5 TRBV6-5
TGTGCCAGCAGCCCGTGGGCGGGTGACAATCAGCCCCAGCATTTT CASSPWAGDNQPQHF . . TRBJ1-5 TRBV27
TGTGCCAGCAGCTTGCGGGCAGGGGATAGCTCTGGGGCCAACGTCCTGACTTTC CASSLRAGDSSGANVLTF . . TRBJ2-6 TRBV7-6
TGTGCCACCAGCAGGATCAGGGAACGGTCACCCCTCCACTTT CATSRIRERSPLHF few . TRBJ1-6 TRBV15
TGTGCCAGCAGTGAAACAGCGAACACTGAAGCTTTCTTT CASSETANTEAFF once . TRBJ1-1 TRBV6-1
TGCAGCGTTGAAGGGACTAGCGGGAGTCTCAATGAGCAGTTCTTC CSVEGTSGSLNEQFF . TRBD2 TRBJ2-1 TRBV29-1
TGTGCCAGCAGCTTAGGTTCCGGGCCCGGAGAGACCCAGTACTTC CASSLGSGPGETQYF . . TRBJ2-5 TRBV7-6
TGCAGTGCTAAAAGTTGGGGCTACACCTTC CSAKSWGYTF once . TRBJ1-2 TRBV20-1
TGTGCCAGCAGTTCGGGACAGGAGTACTCCTACAATGAGCAGTTCTTC CASSSGQEYSYNEQFF . TRBD1 TRBJ2-1 TRBV27
TGTGCCAGCAGCTTGTCCCCAGGGGCAAATCAGCCCCAGCATTTT CASSLSPGANQPQHF few . TRBJ1-5 TRBV5-8
TGTGCCAGTAGTATAGATACGCGGGGAGAGCAGTACTTC CASSIDTRGEQYF . . TRBJ2-7 TRBV19
TGTGCCAGTAGTACCCTCCCCCGGGACAGGCCCGGGCATTTT CASSTLPRDRPGHF . TRBD1 TRBJ1-5 TRBV19
TGTGCCACCGATTCCGCGATAGGGAGGGGCCCTAACTATGGCTACACCTTC CATDSAIGRGPNYGYTF few . TRBJ1-2 TRBV7-6
TGTGCCAAGCCCGGCGACAGGGGCACCGGGGAGCTGTTTTTT CAKPGDRGTGELFF . TRBD1 TRBJ2-2 TRBV6-9
TGTGCCAGCGGGGGGAAGGATCAGCCCCAGCATTTT CASGGKDQPQHF few . TRBJ1-5 TRBV9
TGTGCCAGCAGCTTAGGGCGAGGTGCTGAAGCTTTCTTT CASSLGRGAEAFF . . TRBJ1-1 TRBV7-9
TGTGCCAGCAGCTTCGTAAGTTCCACTGAAGCTTTCTTT CASSFVSSTEAFF few . TRBJ1-1 TRBV5-6
TGTGCCAGCTCACCCTTCTTAGCCCGGGAGACTGAAGCTTTCTTT CASSPFLARETEAFF . . TRBJ1-1 TRBV18